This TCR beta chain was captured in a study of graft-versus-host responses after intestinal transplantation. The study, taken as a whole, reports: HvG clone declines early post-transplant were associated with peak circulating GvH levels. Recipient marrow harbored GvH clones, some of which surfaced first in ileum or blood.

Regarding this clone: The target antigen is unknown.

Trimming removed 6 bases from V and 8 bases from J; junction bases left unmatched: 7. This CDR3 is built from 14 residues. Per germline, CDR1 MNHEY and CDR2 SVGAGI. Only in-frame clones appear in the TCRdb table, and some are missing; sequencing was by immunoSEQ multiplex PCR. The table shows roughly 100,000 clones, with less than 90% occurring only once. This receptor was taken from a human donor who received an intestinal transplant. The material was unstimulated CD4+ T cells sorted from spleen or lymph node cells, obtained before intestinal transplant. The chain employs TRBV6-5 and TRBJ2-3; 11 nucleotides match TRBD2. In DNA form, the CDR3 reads TGTGCCAGCAGACTAGCGGGGGTTCCTCGTACGCAGTATTTT. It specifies CASRLAGVPRTQYF.